This record covers a single T cell receptor beta chain. Its antigen remains unidentified. These data originate in a study of shared clonotypes between healthy human individuals. General study points: Clonotype sharing among donors likely depends on sequencing depth.

CD4+ cells yielded CD45RA+ naive and CD45RA-negative memory subsets. This CDR3 is built from 17 residues. The V and J ends lost 7 bases and 4 bases, in that order; junction bases with no gene match: 14. The V gene's germline CDR1 is SNHLY and CDR2 FYNNEI. Replicate PCRs for sorted subsets used about 200 ng DNA; this equaled 30,000 to 35,000 T cell genomes. The repertoire was sequenced with immunoSEQ multiplex PCR; TCRdb's copy has only in-frame clones and lacks some. The profile covers 900,000 to 1,200,000 clones, with about 84% appearing a single time and under 0.8% taken by the ten largest. This rearrangement joins TRBV2 to TRBJ2-2, with TRBD2 identical over 8 bases. Material for sequencing was memory CD4+ T cells from PBMCs. Subset reported: CD45RA-negative fraction. The receptor comes from a young man in good health. Some clones in this sample may be carry-over from other donors' samples. CDR3 protein: CASTSPGGQVSTGELFF. CDR3 in DNA: TGTGCCAGCACCTCCCCGGGGGGGCAAGTATCCACCGGGGAGCTGTTTTTT. The full variable domain, completed using reference TRBV2 and TRBJ2-2, is EPEVTQTPSHQVTQMGQEVILRCVPISNHLYFYWYRQILGQKVEFLVSFYNNEISEKSEIFDDQFSVERPDGSNFTLKIRSTKLEDSAMYFCASTSPGGQVSTGELFFGEGSRLTVL.